This T cell receptor beta chain is drawn from a study of T cells after yellow fever vaccination. Turning to the study itself: Some fractions had low cell numbers, and these were prepared with SMART-Seq v4 Ultra Low Input. Study conclusions and caveats: Peak timing came faster in the weaker secondary response, day 5 versus 15. Most clones from primary vaccination resurfaced after the booster (around 97% CD4, 88% CD8).

This clonotype was observed at least ten times. Its antigen is not identified. 5'RACE template switching added a universal primer site and UMIs to TCR cDNA. One entry per CDR3 protein, called by TCRdb with MiXCR from the 5' RACE reads. The table includes under 250,000 distinct CDR3 sequences, about 3% detected once. CDR3 size: 15 residues. V dropped 0 bases and J dropped 10; count of bases not matched to a gene: 4. Germline lookup yields CDR1 LGHNA and CDR2 YNFKEQ. This sample comprised CD4+ T cells sorted from PBMCs, obtained 10 days after the yellow fever booster vaccination. The source is a man aged 18 to 29 who received the YFV17D yellow fever vaccine. The J gene is TRBJ2-1, the V gene TRBV4-2; 12 bases line up with TRBD1. Here the CDR3 DNA reads TGTGCCAGCAGCCAAGACGGGGACAGGGGGCAGGAGCAGTTCTTC. The encoded protein is CASSQDGDRGQEQFF.